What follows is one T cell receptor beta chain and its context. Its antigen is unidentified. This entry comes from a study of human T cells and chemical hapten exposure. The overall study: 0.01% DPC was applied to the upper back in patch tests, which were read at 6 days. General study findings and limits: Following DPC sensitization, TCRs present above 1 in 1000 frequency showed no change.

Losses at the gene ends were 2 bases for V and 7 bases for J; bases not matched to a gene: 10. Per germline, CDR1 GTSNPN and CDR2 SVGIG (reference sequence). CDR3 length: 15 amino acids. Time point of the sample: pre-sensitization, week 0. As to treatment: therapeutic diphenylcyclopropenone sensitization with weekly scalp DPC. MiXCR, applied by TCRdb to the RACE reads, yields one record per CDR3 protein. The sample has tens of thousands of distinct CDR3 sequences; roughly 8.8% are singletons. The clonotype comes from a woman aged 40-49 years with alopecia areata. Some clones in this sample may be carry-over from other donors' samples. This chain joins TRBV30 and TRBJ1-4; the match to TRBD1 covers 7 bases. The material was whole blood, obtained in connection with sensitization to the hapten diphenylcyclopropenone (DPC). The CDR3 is CAWSNPGQWGEKLFF. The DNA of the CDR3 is TGTGCCTGGAGTAATCCGGGACAGTGGGGTGAAAAACTGTTTTTT.